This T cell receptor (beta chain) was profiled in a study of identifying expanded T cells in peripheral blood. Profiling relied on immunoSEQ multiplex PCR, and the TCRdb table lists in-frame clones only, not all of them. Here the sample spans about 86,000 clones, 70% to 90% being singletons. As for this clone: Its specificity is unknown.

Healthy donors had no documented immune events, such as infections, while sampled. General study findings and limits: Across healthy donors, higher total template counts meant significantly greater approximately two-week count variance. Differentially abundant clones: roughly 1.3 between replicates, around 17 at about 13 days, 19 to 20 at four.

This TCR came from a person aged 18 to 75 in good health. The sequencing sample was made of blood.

The CDR3 region is CASSDLSPVRVAKNIQYF. The CDR3, as DNA: TGTGCCAGCAGTGACCTATCTCCGGTCAGAGTAGCCAAAAACATTCAGTACTTC. The chain has TRBV6-1 and TRBJ2-4; D is unclear. This CDR3 region has 18 residues. Trimming removed 3 bases from V and 0 bases from J, with 18 bases in between. Germline V lookup: CDR1 MNHNS, CDR2 SASEGT.